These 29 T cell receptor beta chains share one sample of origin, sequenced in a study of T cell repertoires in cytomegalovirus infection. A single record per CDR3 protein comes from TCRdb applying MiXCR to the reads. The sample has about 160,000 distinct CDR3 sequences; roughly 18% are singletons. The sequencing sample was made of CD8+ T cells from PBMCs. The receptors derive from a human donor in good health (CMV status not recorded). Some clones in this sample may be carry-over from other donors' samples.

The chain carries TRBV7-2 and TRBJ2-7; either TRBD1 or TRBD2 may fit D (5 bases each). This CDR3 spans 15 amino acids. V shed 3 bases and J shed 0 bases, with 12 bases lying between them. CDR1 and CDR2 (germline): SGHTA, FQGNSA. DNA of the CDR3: TGTGCCAGCAGCTTCCCAGGGACCATCTCCTACGAGCAGTACTTC. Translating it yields CASSFPGTISYEQYF.

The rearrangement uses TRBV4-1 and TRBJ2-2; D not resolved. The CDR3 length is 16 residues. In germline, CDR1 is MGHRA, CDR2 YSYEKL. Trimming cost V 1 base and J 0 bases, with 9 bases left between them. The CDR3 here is CASSQVGNTNTGELFF. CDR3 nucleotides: TGCGCCAGCAGCCAAGTGGGGAACACGAACACCGGGGAGCTGTTTTTT.

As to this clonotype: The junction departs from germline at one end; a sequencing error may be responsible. The CDR3 loop reads CASRLAGVSYNEQFF. The CDR3 DNA follows: TGTGCCAGCAGATTAGCGGGAGTCTCCTACAATGAGCAGTTCTTC. The chain carries TRBV12-3 or TRBV12-4 and TRBJ2-1; 9 nucleotides agree with TRBD2. The CDR3 has 15 residues.

As DNA, the CDR3 is TGTGCCAGCAGCTTAGTAGCCGGGACCGGGACAGGGGTAGAAGCTTTCTTT. This encodes CASSLVAGTGTGVEAFF. The chain links TRBV7-2 to TRBJ1-1, with 10 bases matching TRBD1. Germline CDR1 is SGHTA and CDR2 is FQGNSA. The CDR3 runs 17 residues. The V segment lost 1 base and the J segment 8 bases; nucleotides outside the gene matches: 13.

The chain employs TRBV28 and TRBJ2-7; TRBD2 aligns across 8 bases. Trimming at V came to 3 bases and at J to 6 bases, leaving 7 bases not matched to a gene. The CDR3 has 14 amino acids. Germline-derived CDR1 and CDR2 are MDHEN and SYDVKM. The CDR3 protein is CASSLSGGALEQYF. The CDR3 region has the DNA TGTGCCAGCAGTTTGAGCGGGGGAGCCCTCGAGCAGTACTTC. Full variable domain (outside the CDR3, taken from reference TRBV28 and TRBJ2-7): DVKVTQSSRYLVKRTGEKVFLECVQDMDHENMFWYRQDPGLGLRLIYFSYDVKMKEKGDIPEGYSVSREKKERFSLILESASTNQTSMYLCASSLSGGALEQYFGPGTRLTVT.

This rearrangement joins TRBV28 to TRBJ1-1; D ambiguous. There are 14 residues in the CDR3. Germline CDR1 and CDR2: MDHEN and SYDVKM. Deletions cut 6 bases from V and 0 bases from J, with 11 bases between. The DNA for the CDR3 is TGTGCCAGCAGCCCCCATACCATGAACACTGAAGCTTTCTTT. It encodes CASSPHTMNTEAFF.

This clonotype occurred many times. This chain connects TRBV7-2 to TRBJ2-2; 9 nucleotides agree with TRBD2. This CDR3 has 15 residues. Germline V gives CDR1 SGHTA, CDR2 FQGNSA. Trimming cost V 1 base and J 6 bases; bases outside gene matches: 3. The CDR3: CASSLGAGGAGELFF. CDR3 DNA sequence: TGTGCCAGCAGCTTAGGTGCGGGAGGGGCCGGGGAGCTGTTTTTT.

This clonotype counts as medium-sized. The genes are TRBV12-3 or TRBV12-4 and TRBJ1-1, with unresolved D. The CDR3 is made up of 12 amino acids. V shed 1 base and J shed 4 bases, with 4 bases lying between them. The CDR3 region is CASSLGRTEAFF. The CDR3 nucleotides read TGTGCCAGCAGTTTAGGACGCACTGAAGCTTTCTTT.

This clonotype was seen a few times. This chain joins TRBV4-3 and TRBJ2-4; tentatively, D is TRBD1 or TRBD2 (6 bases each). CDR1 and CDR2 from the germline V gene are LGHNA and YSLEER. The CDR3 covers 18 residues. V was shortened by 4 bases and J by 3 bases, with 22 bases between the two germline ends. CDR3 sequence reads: CASSPTWGRETDKNIQYF. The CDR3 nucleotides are TGCGCCAGCAGCCCGACTTGGGGGCGGGAAACCGACAAAAACATTCAGTACTTC.

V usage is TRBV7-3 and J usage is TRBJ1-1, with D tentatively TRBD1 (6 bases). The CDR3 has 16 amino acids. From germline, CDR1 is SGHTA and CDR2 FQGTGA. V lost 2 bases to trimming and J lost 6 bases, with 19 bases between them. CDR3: CASSLGVGGPLSEAFF. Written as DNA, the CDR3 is TGTGCCAGCAGCTTAGGGGTGGGGGGGCCCCTCTCTGAAGCTTTCTTT.

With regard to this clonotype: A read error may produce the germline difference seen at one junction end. The CDR3 coding sequence is TGTGACAGCAGGACGATTCGCTACGAGCAGTACTTC. It is translated as CDSRTIRYEQYF. This sequence joins TRBV6-2 or TRBV6-3 and TRBJ2-7; D call uncertain. The germline gives CDR1 MNHEY, CDR2 SVGEGT. The length of the CDR3 is 12 residues.

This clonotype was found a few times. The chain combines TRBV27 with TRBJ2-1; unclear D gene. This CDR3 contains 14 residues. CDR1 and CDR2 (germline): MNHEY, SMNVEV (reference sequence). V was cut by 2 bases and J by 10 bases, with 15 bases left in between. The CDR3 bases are TGTGCCAGCAGTTTAGTATTCCCCGGCCGAGAGCAGTTCTTC. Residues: CASSLVFPGREQFF.

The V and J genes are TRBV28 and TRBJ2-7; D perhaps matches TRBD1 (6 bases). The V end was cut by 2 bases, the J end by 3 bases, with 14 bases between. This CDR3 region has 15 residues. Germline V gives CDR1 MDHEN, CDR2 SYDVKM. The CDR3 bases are TGTGCCAGCAGTTTAGACAGGAACCCCTACTACGAGCAGTACTTC. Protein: CASSLDRNPYYEQYF.

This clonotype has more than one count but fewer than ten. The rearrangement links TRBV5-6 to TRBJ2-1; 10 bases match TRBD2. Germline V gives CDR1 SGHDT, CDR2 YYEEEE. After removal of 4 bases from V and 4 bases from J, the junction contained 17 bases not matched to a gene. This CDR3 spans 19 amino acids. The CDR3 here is CASSPLLLSGRSAYNEQFF. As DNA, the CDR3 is TGTGCCAGCAGCCCTCTCCTCCTTAGCGGGAGGTCGGCTTACAATGAGCAGTTCTTC.

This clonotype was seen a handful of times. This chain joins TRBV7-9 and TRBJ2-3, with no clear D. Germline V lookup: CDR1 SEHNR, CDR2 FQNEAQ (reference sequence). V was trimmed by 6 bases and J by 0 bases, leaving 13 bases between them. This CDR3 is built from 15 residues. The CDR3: CASRSGVPSTDTQYF. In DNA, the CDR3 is TGTGCCAGCAGGAGTGGAGTCCCTAGCACAGATACGCAGTATTTT.

The CDR3 DNA reads TGTGCCAGCACCGTAACCGGTTTTGACGAGCAGTACTTC. Encoded protein: CASTVTGFDEQYF. This rearrangement joins TRBV7-2 to TRBJ2-7; no clear D gene. This CDR3 is built from 13 residues. Germline CDR1 reads SGHTA; CDR2 reads FQGNSA. Trimming removed 7 bases at V and 5 bases at J, with 15 bases between.

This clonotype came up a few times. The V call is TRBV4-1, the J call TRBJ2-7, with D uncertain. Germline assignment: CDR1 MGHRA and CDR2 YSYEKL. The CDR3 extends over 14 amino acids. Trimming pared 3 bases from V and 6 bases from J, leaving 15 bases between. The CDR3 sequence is CASSQVGGMGEQYF. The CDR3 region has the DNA TGCGCCAGCAGCCAGGTCGGCGGAATGGGCGAGCAGTACTTC.

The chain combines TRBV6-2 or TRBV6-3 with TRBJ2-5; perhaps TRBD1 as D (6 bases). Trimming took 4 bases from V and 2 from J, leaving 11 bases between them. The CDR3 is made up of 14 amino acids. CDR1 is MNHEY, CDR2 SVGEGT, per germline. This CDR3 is CASSSRDIQETQYF. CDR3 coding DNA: TGTGCCAGCAGTTCCCGGGACATTCAAGAGACCCAGTACTTC.

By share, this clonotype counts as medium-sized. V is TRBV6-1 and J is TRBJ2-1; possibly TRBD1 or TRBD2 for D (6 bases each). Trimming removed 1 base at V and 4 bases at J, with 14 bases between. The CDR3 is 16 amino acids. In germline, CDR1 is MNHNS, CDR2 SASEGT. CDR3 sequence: CASSEGEGGSYNEQFF. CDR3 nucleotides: TGTGCCAGCAGTGAAGGAGAGGGGGGCTCATACAATGAGCAGTTCTTC.

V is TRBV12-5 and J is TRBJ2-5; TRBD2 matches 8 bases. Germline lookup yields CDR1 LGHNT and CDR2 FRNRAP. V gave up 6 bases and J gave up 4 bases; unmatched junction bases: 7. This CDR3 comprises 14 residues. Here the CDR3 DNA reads TGTGCTAGTGGGGCGGGACTAGTCGGAGAGACCCAGTACTTC. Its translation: CASGAGLVGETQYF.

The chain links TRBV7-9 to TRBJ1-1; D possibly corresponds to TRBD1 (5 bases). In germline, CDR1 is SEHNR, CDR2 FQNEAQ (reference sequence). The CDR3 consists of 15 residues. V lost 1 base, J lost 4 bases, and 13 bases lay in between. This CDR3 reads CASSLVEGAVTEAFF. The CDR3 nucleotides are TGTGCCAGCAGCTTAGTAGAAGGGGCGGTCACTGAAGCTTTCTTT.

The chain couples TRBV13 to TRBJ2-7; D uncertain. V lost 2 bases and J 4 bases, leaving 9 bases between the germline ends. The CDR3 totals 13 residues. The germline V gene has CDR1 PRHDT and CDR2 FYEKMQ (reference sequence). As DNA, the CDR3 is TGTGCCAGCAGCTTATCCCAGGATTACGAGCAGTACTTC. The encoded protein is CASSLSQDYEQYF.

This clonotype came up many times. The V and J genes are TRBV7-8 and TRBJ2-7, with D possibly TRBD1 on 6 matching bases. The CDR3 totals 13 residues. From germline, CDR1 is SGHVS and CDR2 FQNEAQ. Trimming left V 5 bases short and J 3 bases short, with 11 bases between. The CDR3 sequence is CASSLDRNYEQYF. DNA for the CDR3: TGTGCCAGCAGCCTTGACAGGAACTACGAGCAGTACTTC.

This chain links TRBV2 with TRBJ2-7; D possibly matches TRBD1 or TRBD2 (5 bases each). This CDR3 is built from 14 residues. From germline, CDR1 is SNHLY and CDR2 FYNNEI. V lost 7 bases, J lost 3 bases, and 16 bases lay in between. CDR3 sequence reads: CASTTRGMIYEQYF. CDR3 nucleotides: TGTGCCAGCACCACACGGGGCATGATCTACGAGCAGTACTTC. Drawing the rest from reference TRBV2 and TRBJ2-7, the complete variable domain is EPEVTQTPSHQVTQMGQEVILRCVPISNHLYFYWYRQILGQKVEFLVSFYNNEISEKSEIFDDQFSVERPDGSNFTLKIRSTKLEDSAMYFCASTTRGMIYEQYFGPGTRLTVT.

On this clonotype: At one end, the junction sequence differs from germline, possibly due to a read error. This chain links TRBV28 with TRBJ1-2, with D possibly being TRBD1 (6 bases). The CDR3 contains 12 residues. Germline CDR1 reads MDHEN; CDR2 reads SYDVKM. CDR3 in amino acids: CASSFTPLDSCF. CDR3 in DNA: TGTGCCAGCAGCTTTACCCCGCTGGACAGCTGCTTC.

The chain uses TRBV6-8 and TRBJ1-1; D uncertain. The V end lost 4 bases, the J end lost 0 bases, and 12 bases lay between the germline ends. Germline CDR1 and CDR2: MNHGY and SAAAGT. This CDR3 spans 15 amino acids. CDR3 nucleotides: TGTGCCAGCAGTTCCTCGGTGGGCATGAACACTGAAGCTTTCTTT. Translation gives CASSSSVGMNTEAFF.

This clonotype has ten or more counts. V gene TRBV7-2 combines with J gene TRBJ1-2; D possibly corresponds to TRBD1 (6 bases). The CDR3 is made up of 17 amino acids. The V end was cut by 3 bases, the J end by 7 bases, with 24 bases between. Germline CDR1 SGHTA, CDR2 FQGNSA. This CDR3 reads CASSFPREGRGTVGYTF. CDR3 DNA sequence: TGTGCCAGCAGCTTCCCTAGAGAGGGCAGGGGCACAGTTGGCTACACCTTC.

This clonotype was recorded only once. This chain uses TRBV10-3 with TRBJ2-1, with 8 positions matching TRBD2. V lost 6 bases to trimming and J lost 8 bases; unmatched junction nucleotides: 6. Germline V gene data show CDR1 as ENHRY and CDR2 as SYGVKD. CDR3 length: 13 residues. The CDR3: CAISGGGLDEQFF. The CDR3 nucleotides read TGTGCCATCAGCGGCGGGGGGTTGGATGAGCAGTTCTTC.

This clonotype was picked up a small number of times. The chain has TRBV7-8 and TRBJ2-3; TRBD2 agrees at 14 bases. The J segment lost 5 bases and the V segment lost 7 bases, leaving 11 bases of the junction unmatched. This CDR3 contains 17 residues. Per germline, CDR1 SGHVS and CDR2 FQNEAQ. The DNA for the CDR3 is TGTGCCAGCACCCCGTCCCGGACTAGCGGGAGGATAGATACGCAGTATTTT. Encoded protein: CASTPSRTSGRIDTQYF.